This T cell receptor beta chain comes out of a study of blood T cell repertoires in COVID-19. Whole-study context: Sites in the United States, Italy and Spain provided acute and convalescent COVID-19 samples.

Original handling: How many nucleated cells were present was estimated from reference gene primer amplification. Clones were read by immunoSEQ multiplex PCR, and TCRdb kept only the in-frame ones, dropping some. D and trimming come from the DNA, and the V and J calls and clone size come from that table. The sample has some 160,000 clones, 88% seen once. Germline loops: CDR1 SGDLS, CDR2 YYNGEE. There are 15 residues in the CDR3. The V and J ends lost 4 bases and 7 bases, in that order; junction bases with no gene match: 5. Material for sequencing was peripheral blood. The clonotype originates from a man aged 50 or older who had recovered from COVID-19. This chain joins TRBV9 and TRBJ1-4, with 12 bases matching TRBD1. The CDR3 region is CASSRGQGASEKLFF. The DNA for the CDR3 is TGTGCCAGCAGCCGGGGACAGGGGGCTAGTGAAAAACTGTTTTTT.